This TCR beta chain originates from a study of PD-1 blockade in mismatch repair-deficient tumors. Repertoires were generated with immunoSEQ multiplex PCR, while TCRdb's copy carries only in-frame clones and drops some. The sample has under 150,000 clones; around nine tenths are singletons. The CDR3 totals 15 residues. The germline V gene has CDR1 MDHEN and CDR2 SYDVKM. Trimming removed 5 bases from V and 2 bases from J; junction bases left unmatched: 6. The sample was peripheral blood, taken approximately 71 weeks after starting pembrolizumab. This chain connects TRBV28 to TRBJ2-3, with 8 bases that match TRBD1. The receptor was derived from an adult with mismatch repair-deficient cancer. The CDR3 coding sequence is TGTGCCAGCAGTGCGGACAGGGCACACACAGATACGCAGTATTTT. This codes for CASSADRAHTDTQYF.